This T cell receptor beta chain was identified in a study of blood T cell repertoires in COVID-19. There are 11 residues in the CDR3. Germline lookup yields CDR1 DFQATT and CDR2 SNEGSKA (reference sequence). Authors' processing steps: Cell counts per sample came from amplifying reference gene primers. The protocol was immunoSEQ multiplex PCR, while the TCRdb copy is restricted to in-frame clones and leaves out a portion. The DNA was the basis for D and trimming; V, J and clone size are from that table. Altogether hundreds of thousands of clones are present, approximately 90% being singletons, with the ten largest covering roughly 0.26%. This clone was observed once. Its ends do not fully match the called genes, so a read error is possible.

The sequenced material came from peripheral blood. The chain links TRBV20-1 to TRBJ1-2, with TRBD1 identical over 9 bases. The TCR sequence derives from a woman younger than 30 with acute or convalescent COVID-19. CDR3 amino acids: CEGQGLNGYTF. The CDR3 region has the DNA TGTGAGGGACAGGGTCTAAATGGCTACACCTTC.